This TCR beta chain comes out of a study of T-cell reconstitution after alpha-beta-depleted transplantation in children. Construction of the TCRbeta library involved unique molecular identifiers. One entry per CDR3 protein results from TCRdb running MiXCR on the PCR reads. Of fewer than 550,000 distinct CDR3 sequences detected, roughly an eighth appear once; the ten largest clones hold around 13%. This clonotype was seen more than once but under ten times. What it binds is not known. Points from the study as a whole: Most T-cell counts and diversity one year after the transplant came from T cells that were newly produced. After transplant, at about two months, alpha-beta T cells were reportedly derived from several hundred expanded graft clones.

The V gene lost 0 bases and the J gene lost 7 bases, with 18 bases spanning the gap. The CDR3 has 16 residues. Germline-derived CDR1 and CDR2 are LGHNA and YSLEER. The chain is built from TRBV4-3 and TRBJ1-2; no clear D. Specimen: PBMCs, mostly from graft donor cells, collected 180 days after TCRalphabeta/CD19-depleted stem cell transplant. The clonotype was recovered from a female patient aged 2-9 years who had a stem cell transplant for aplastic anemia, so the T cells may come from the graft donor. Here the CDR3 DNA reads TGCGCCAGCAGCCAAGATCTACAAGGCCACAGTGGTGGCTACACCTTC. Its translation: CASSQDLQGHSGGYTF.